Here is one T cell receptor (beta chain) with its context. The antigen is unknown. This entry belongs to a study of shared clonotypes between healthy human individuals. The wider study: A couple of women and three men aged 18 to 49 served as donors. Findings and limits, study-wide: Shared across a few donors were 4% to 6% of the naive CD4 clonotypes.

This CDR3 is built from 16 residues. Germline V gene sequence: CDR1 LNHDA, CDR2 SQIVND (reference sequence). V lost 5 bases and J lost 6, with 20 bases in between. The protocol was immunoSEQ multiplex PCR, while the TCRdb copy is restricted to in-frame clones and leaves out a portion. There are over 75,000 clones in the sample; 68% occur only once, and around half lies in the top ten. This receptor was obtained from a man aged 25 to 40 in good health. Sequenced material: memory CD8+ T cells sorted from blood. Subset in this sample: CD45RO+ cells pooled with CCR7-negative TemRA cells. The V gene is TRBV19, the J gene TRBJ2-4, with D possibly TRBD1 on 5 matching bases. The CDR3 here is CASSPTLTGWGNIQYF. DNA of the CDR3: TGTGCCAGTAGTCCGACGTTAACAGGTTGGGGAAACATTCAGTACTTC.